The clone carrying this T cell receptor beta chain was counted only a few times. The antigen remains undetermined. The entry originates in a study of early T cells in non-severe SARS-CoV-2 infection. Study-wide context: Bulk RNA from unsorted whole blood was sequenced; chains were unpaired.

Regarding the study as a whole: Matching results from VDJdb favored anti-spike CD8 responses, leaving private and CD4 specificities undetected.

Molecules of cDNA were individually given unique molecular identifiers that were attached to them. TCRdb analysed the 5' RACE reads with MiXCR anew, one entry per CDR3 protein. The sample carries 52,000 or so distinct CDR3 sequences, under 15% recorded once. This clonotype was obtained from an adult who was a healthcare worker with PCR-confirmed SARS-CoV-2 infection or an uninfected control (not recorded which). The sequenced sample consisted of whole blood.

The CDR3 here is CASSPQGHNEQFF. The CDR3 DNA reads as TGTGCCAGCAGTCCCCAGGGACACAATGAGCAGTTCTTC. The chain links TRBV6-4 to TRBJ2-1, with D perhaps given as TRBD1 or TRBD2 (5 bases each). This CDR3 spans 13 amino acids. Trimming stripped 5 bases from V and 5 bases from J, with 10 bases between. Germline V gene data show CDR1 as MRHNA and CDR2 as SNTAGT.